This TCR beta chain was recovered during a study of cytomegalovirus exposure and HLA in healthy donors. Study results and limitations: Specificity of a few CMV-associated chains for CMV antigens was verified in vitro. The listing of about 150 TCR beta chains classed them as cytomegalovirus-associated. First-cohort TCR clusters were later found to tend to co-occur in the roughly 110 validation repertoires.

The donors were part of the validation cohort, which consisted of about 130 subjects and was separate from the first cohort of 600 to 850 subjects. As for this clone: Antigen specificity is unknown.

Some clones are missing from TCRdb's copy, which holds only in-frame ones; the method was immunoSEQ multiplex PCR. The sample has fewer than 120,000 clones; about nine tenths are singletons. Between the trimmed V and J ends, which lost 2 bases and 3 bases, there was a span of 8 bases. CDR1 is SGHTA, CDR2 FQGNSA, per germline. The CDR3 consists of 13 residues. Sequenced material: PBMCs. This TCR was recovered from a young woman in good health and CMV-seronegative. V gene TRBV7-2 combines with J gene TRBJ2-7; perhaps TRBD1 as D (5 bases). CDR3 sequence reads: CASSLPQVYEQYF. The CDR3 region has the DNA TGTGCCAGCAGCTTACCACAGGTCTACGAGCAGTACTTC.